This is a list of T cell receptor beta chains from one sample in a study of technical replicates of blood from several donors. The repertoire was sequenced with immunoSEQ multiplex PCR; TCRdb's copy has only in-frame clones and lacks some. The data show tens of thousands of clones, 85% to 95% seen once. The sample comprised PBMCs. These receptor sequences come from a human donor in good health. Some clones in this sample may be carry-over from other donors' samples. The CDR3 runs from the conserved cysteine through the conserved F or W. Fields, in order: J gene, clone size, V gene, D gene, CDR3 protein, CDR3 DNA. D genes are given only for firm matches. Clone size is shown for a subset of rows, as once, few, many or a class of expanded clone.

>TRBJ2-7|-|TRBV2|-
CASSVRRRGDEQYF
TGTGCCAGCAGTGTCAGGCGCAGGGGAGACGAGCAGTACTTC
>TRBJ2-1|-|TRBV29-1|TRBD1
CSVGSGQGWGNEQFF
TGCAGCGTTGGATCGGGACAGGGGTGGGGCAATGAGCAGTTCTTC
>TRBJ2-3|-|TRBV10-2|TRBD1
CATKWQGVGTDTQYF
TGCGCCACCAAATGGCAGGGGGTCGGCACAGATACGCAGTATTTT
>TRBJ1-2|-|TRBV27|TRBD1
CASSSRDREYEGYTF
TGTGCCAGCAGTTCCCGGGACAGGGAGTACGAGGGCTACACCTTC
>TRBJ1-1|-|TRBV2|-
CATRPWREEAFF
TGTGCCACCCGCCCTTGGCGGGAGGAGGCTTTCTTT
>TRBJ2-2|-|TRBV29-1|-
CSVISRGSGELFF
TGCAGTGTAATAAGTCGGGGTTCCGGGGAGCTGTTTTTT
>TRBJ2-1|-|TRBV5-8|-
CASSWDIRGFF
TGTGCCAGCAGCTGGGATATCCGGGGGTTCTTC
>TRBJ2-3|once|TRBV7-8|-
CASTQPGTDTQYF
TGTGCCAGCACCCAACCGGGGACAGATACGCAGTATTTT
>TRBJ1-1|once|TRBV11-1|-
CASSLGLVGITEAFF
TGTGCCAGCAGCTTAGGATTGGTGGGCATCACTGAAGCTTTCTTT
>TRBJ2-2|-|TRBV7-3|TRBD2
CASSTQRGSNTGELFF
TGTGCCAGCAGCACTCAGCGGGGGAGTAACACCGGGGAGCTGTTTTTT
>TRBJ2-7|-|TRBV14|TRBD1
CASSPTGPYEQYF
TGTGCCAGCAGCCCGACAGGGCCCTACGAGCAGTACTTC
>TRBJ2-7|-|TRBV29-1|TRBD1
CSVEWSDSGQESTEQYF
TGCAGCGTTGAATGGTCTGACTCGGGACAGGAGTCCACCGAGCAGTACTTC
>TRBJ1-1|few|TRBV29-1|-
CSGGRGGGNTEAFF
TGCAGCGGGGGGAGGGGAGGTGGGAACACTGAAGCTTTCTTT
>TRBJ1-1|-|TRBV5-1|-
CASSLFQLNTEAFF
TGCGCCAGCAGCTTGTTTCAGTTGAACACTGAAGCTTTCTTT
>TRBJ2-1|-|TRBV5-5|TRBD1
CASSLVGQDVWSEQFF
TGTGCCAGCAGCCTTGTTGGACAGGACGTATGGAGTGAGCAGTTCTTC
>TRBJ2-7|-|TRBV7-9|TRBD1
CASSLSRGHNEQYF
TGTGCCAGCAGCTTATCCAGGGGGCACAACGAGCAGTACTTC
>TRBJ2-1|-|TRBV4-2|TRBD2
CASSQDPRGGDNEQFF
TGTGCCAGCAGCCAAGATCCACGCGGGGGGGACAATGAGCAGTTCTTC
>TRBJ2-3|-|TRBV2|TRBD2
CASTFSGGAADTQYF
TGTGCCAGCACCTTTAGCGGGGGGGCAGCAGATACGCAGTATTTT
>TRBJ2-5|once|TRBV5-5|TRBD2
CASSMGLAGAGETQYF
TGTGCCAGCAGCATGGGACTAGCGGGGGCCGGAGAGACCCAGTACTTC
>TRBJ2-3|-|TRBV4-3|TRBD2
CASSQGRGGPDTQYF
TGCGCCAGCAGCCAAGGTCGGGGGGGCCCAGATACGCAGTATTTT
>TRBJ1-3|-|TRBV7-2|TRBD1
CASQGEASGNTIYF
TGTGCCAGCCAGGGGGAAGCCTCTGGAAACACCATATATTTT
>TRBJ1-2|-|TRBV19|TRBD1
CASSIGLGQGDYGYTF
TGTGCCAGTAGTATAGGTTTAGGGCAGGGGGACTATGGCTACACCTTC
>TRBJ2-2|-|TRBV19|TRBD2
CASGPSGSGTGELFF
TGTGCCAGTGGCCCTAGCGGGAGTGGCACCGGGGAGCTGTTTTTT
>TRBJ2-4|-|TRBV29-1|TRBD1
CSVWTGGIQYF
TGCAGCGTGTGGACAGGCGGCATTCAGTACTTC
>TRBJ1-3|-|TRBV14|-
CASSQGGPGNTIYF
TGTGCCAGCAGCCAAGGGGGGCCTGGAAACACCATATATTTT
>TRBJ1-2|-|TRBV5-8|TRBD1
CASSRTGANYGYTF
TGTGCCAGCAGCCGGACAGGCGCGAACTATGGCTACACCTTC
>TRBJ2-1|-|TRBV19|-
CASSIAGFDEQFF
TGTGCCAGTAGTATAGCAGGGTTCGATGAGCAGTTCTTC
>TRBJ2-1|once|TRBV30|-
CAWSVFADEQFF
TGTGCCTGGAGTGTATTTGCGGATGAGCAGTTCTTC
>TRBJ1-5|-|TRBV19|-
CASSSRGRNNQPQHF
TGTGCCAGTAGTAGCAGGGGAAGGAACAATCAGCCCCAGCATTTT
>TRBJ2-7|-|TRBV11-3|-
CASSFGEFYEQYF
TGTGCCAGCAGCTTTGGAGAATTCTACGAGCAGTACTTC
>TRBJ1-1|-|TRBV2|-
CASIRTAYTEAFF
TGTGCCAGCATTAGGACAGCCTACACTGAAGCTTTCTTT
>TRBJ1-5|-|TRBV2|-
CASSVSSWTANQPQHF
TGTGCCAGCAGTGTAAGTAGTTGGACAGCGAATCAGCCCCAGCATTTT
>TRBJ2-7|-|TRBV2|-
CASKQPPYEQYF
TGTGCCAGCAAACAGCCCCCCTACGAGCAGTACTTC
>TRBJ1-2|-|TRBV27|-
CASSPRVGGYGYTF
TGTGCCAGCAGCCCGCGTGTAGGGGGCTATGGCTACACCTTC
>TRBJ2-7|-|TRBV9|-
CASSVAWVAVYEQYF
TGTGCCAGCAGCGTAGCGTGGGTAGCGGTATACGAGCAGTACTTC
>TRBJ2-7|-|TRBV28|-
CASSPSLGAYSSYEQYF
TGTGCCAGCAGTCCCTCCCTGGGGGCGTATAGCTCCTACGAGCAGTACTTC
>TRBJ1-1|-|TRBV11-2|TRBD1
CASSNTLGTGLMGRTEAFF
TGTGCCAGCAGCAATACCCTGGGGACAGGGTTAATGGGAAGGACTGAAGCTTTCTTT
>TRBJ2-1|once|TRBV7-6|TRBD1
CASSVGQGDEQFF
TGTGCCAGCAGCGTTGGACAGGGCGATGAGCAGTTCTTC
>TRBJ2-5|-|TRBV6-5|-
CASSYEIGGETQYF
TGTGCCAGCAGTTACGAGATAGGGGGAGAGACCCAGTACTTC
>TRBJ2-7|-|TRBV4-1|TRBD2
CASSQDLVGAGAAYEQYF
TGCGCCAGCAGCCAAGATCTTGTCGGGGCGGGAGCAGCCTACGAGCAGTACTTC
>TRBJ2-7|-|TRBV6-5|-
CASSLGHYYEQYF
TGTGCCAGCAGTTTAGGACATTACTACGAGCAGTACTTC
>TRBJ2-3|-|TRBV4-1|-
CASSQVLDTQYF
TGCGCCAGCAGCCAAGTTCTAGATACGCAGTATTTT
>TRBJ2-7|once|TRBV15|-
CATSARLSSYEQYF
TGTGCCACCTCCGCGCGGCTCTCTTCCTACGAGCAGTACTTC
>TRBJ2-7|-|TRBV6-5|-
CASSYFGAGSSYEQYF
TGTGCCAGCAGTTACTTTGGGGCGGGGAGCTCCTACGAGCAGTACTTC
>TRBJ1-1|-|TRBV21-1|-
CASSKWVGGVYRANTEAFF
TGTGCCAGCAGCAAGTGGGTGGGGGGAGTTTACCGCGCGAACACTGAAGCTTTCTTT
>TRBJ2-2|-|TRBV5-1|TRBD1
CASSPGMTGANTGELFF
TGCGCCAGCAGCCCCGGAATGACAGGGGCGAACACCGGGGAGCTGTTTTTT
>TRBJ2-3|-|TRBV6-6|-
CASSAVLDTQYF
TGTGCCAGCAGCGCGGTATTAGATACGCAGTATTTT
>TRBJ2-1|once|TRBV27|TRBD2
CASSFSSGGRLNNEQFF
TGTGCCAGCAGTTTCTCTTCTGGCGGGAGGTTAAACAATGAGCAGTTCTTC
>TRBJ1-4|-|TRBV7-2|-
CASSLVGQTTNEKLFF
TGTGCCAGCAGCTTAGTCGGACAGACAACTAATGAAAAACTGTTTTTT
>TRBJ1-2|-|TRBV6-1|-
CASSEGGLSYGYTF
TGTGCCAGCAGTGAAGGGGGGCTATCCTATGGCTACACCTTC
>TRBJ2-7|once|TRBV7-2|TRBD2
CASSPPVAGPTYEQYF
TGTGCCAGCAGCCCGCCGGTAGCGGGGCCTACCTACGAGCAGTACTTC